Each of the 26 T cell receptor beta chains below was sequenced from the same sample in a study of early T cells in non-severe SARS-CoV-2 infection (dated by TCRdb to 2020 to 2022). The library came from 5' RACE. Sequencing relied on a NextSeq 500. TCRdb handled the public reads itself, with Q25 trimming in fastp and clone calling in MiXCR, and kept productive beta chains. All rows with the same CDR3 protein become a single entry with the most common DNA and genes. A total of some 62,000 distinct CDR3 sequences appear in this sample, less than 9.5% of them only once. The ten top clones hold under 15% of the sample. The sample was whole blood, taken at baseline. The receptors shown here come from an adult who was a healthcare worker with PCR-confirmed SARS-CoV-2 infection or an uninfected control (not recorded which).

This clonotype occurred a few times. The chain is built from TRBV19 and TRBJ2-2; D gene uncertain. Trimming pared 0 bases from V and 5 bases from J, leaving 10 bases between. CDR1 is LNHDA, CDR2 SQIVND, per germline (reference sequence). The length of the CDR3 is 15 residues. For the CDR3, the DNA is TGTGCCAGTAGTATAGACTTACCAACTACCGGGGAGCTGTTTTTT. Its translation: CASSIDLPTTGELFF.

J is TRBJ2-1 and V is TRBV21-1; no check of the table's D call, TRBD2, against the DNA was made. TRBV21-1 is a known pseudogene. This CDR3 spans 17 amino acids. The CDR3 DNA follows: TGTGCCAGCAGCCAAGAGGCCAGGACTAGCGGGGACAATGAGCAGTTCTTC. Protein sequence: CASSQEARTSGDNEQFF.

This clonotype has ten or more counts. The genes are TRBV29-1 and TRBJ2-2; TRBD1 or TRBD2 may be the D gene (5 bases each). The CDR3 spans 12 residues. V was trimmed by 5 bases and J by 6 bases, leaving 10 bases between them. Germline CDR1 SQVTM, CDR2 ANQGSEA. The DNA for the CDR3 is TGCAGCGTTTCGTGGGGGTCCGGGGAGCTGTTTTTT. Its protein is CSVSWGSGELFF.

This clonotype came up many times. The rearrangement uses TRBV4-1 and TRBJ1-1, with D possibly being TRBD1 (6 bases). This CDR3 spans 11 amino acids. V was pared by 3 bases and J by 8 bases, with 7 bases between. The germline V gene encodes CDR1 MGHRA and CDR2 YSYEKL. CDR3 DNA: TGCGCCAGCAGCCAGACAGGAGAAGCTTTCTTT. Translation gives CASSQTGEAFF.

The sample holds many counts of this clonotype. The chain employs TRBV4-2 and TRBJ1-2; D call uncertain. With 3 bases removed from V and 0 bases from J, the gap between germline ends came to 5 bases. The CDR3 runs to 13 residues. Germline CDR1 is LGHNA and CDR2 is YNFKEQ. In DNA form, the CDR3 reads TGTGCCAGCAGCCACGATTCTAACTATGGCTACACCTTC. This encodes CASSHDSNYGYTF.

This clonotype was seen a handful of times. The J gene is TRBJ2-3, the V gene TRBV12-3 or TRBV12-4; D unclear. The CDR3 loop spans 14 amino acids. V dropped 2 bases and J dropped 4 bases, with 10 bases sitting between them. CDR3 region: CASSLPGISDTQYF. DNA of the CDR3: TGTGCCAGCAGTTTACCCGGAATCTCAGATACGCAGTATTTT.

J is TRBJ2-3 and V is TRBV7-2; TRBD2 agrees at 12 bases. Germline CDR1 reads SGHTA; CDR2 reads FQGNSA. This CDR3 is 16 amino acids long. Losses at the gene ends were 4 bases for V and 4 bases for J; bases not matched to a gene: 6. The CDR3: CASSSGLAGRADTQYF. The DNA of the CDR3 is TGTGCCAGCAGCTCAGGACTAGCGGGACGGGCAGATACGCAGTATTTT. Combining the CDR3 with reference TRBV7-2 and TRBJ2-3 gives the whole variable domain GAGVSQSPSNKVTEKGKDVELRCDPISGHTALYWYRQSLGQGLEFLIYFQGNSAPDKSGLPSDRFSAERTGGSVSTLTIQRTQQEDSAVYLCASSSGLAGRADTQYFGPGTRLTVL.

This clonotype was counted at least ten times. The gene calls are TRBV27 and TRBJ1-2; D not resolved. The CDR3 is made up of 13 amino acids. The ends were cut back, 5 bases at V and 4 bases at J, with 11 bases in the middle. Germline V CDR1 and CDR2: MNHEY, SMNVEV (reference sequence). The CDR3 sequence: CASSATPSYGYTF. CDR3 nucleotides: TGTGCCAGCAGTGCCACCCCCAGCTATGGCTACACCTTC.

This clonotype was detected many times. The chain is built from TRBV20-1 and TRBJ1-1; TRBD1 matches 10 bases. After removal of 1 base from V and 0 bases from J, the junction contained 5 bases not matched to a gene. The CDR3 is 16 residues long. Germline-derived CDR1 and CDR2 are DFQATT and SNEGSKA (reference sequence). The DNA for the CDR3 is TGCAGTGCTAGAGCGGGGACAGGGGCCTTGAACACTGAAGCTTTCTTT. Translated: CSARAGTGALNTEAFF.

This clonotype has ten or more counts. The V gene is TRBV7-3, the J gene TRBJ2-4; 7 bases fit TRBD1. The junction had 11 bases not matched to a gene; V was cut back by 4 bases and J by 8 bases. Looked up from germline, CDR1 is SGHTA and CDR2 is FQGTGA. CDR3 length equals 15 residues. The CDR3 loop is CASSWGQGDEDIQYF. The CDR3 DNA follows: TGTGCCAGCAGCTGGGGTCAGGGGGACGAGGACATTCAGTACTTC.

This clonotype was picked up a small number of times. J is TRBJ1-1 and V is TRBV6-6, with D tentatively TRBD1 (5 bases). CDR3 size: 14 residues. Trimming took off 0 bases at V and 3 bases at J, with 8 bases between the two ends. Per the germline V gene, CDR1 is MNHNY and CDR2 is SVGAGI (reference sequence). CDR3 sequence reads: CASSYSRDYTEAFF. DNA for the CDR3: TGTGCCAGCAGTTACTCGAGGGACTACACTGAAGCTTTCTTT.

This clonotype appeared many times. CDR3 sequence reads: CATLIRSLRIDTQYF. The CDR3 DNA sequence: TGTGCCACCCTGATACGCTCCCTTCGAATAGATACGCAGTATTTT. The chain has TRBV21-1 and TRBJ2-3; TRBD1 is the table's D call, not checked against the DNA. TRBV21-1 is recorded as a pseudogene. CDR3 size: 15 residues.

CDR3 loop: CATSEDNEQFF. The CDR3 bases are TGTGCCACCAGTGAGGACAATGAGCAGTTCTTC. V gene TRBV24-1 combines with J gene TRBJ2-1; the D is unclear. Trimming took 4 bases from V and 5 from J, leaving 2 bases between them. CDR1 and CDR2 (germline): KGHDR, SFDVKD. This CDR3 region has 11 residues.

At least ten counts were recorded for this clonotype. The chain combines TRBV6-5 with TRBJ1-6; the match to TRBD1 covers 7 bases. J lost 9 bases, V lost 6 bases, and 5 bases had no gene match. The CDR3 covers 13 residues. Germline V gene lookup returns CDR1 MNHEY and CDR2 SVGAGI. CDR3 sequence reads: CASSRQGTSPLHF. In nucleotides, the CDR3 is TGTGCCAGCAGCCGACAGGGAACTTCACCCCTCCACTTT.

This clonotype was recorded a few times. V usage is TRBV7-9 and J usage is TRBJ2-7; D is unresolved. V was pared by 2 bases and J by 6 bases, with 8 bases between. Germline CDR1 reads SEHNR; CDR2 reads FQNEAQ (reference sequence). This CDR3 has 12 residues. CDR3: CASSLSLAEQYF. CDR3 bases: TGTGCCAGCAGCTTAAGTTTGGCCGAGCAGTACTTC.

The chain has TRBV6-1 and TRBJ2-3, with 7 bases identical to TRBD2. The V and J ends lost 0 bases and 4 bases, in that order; junction bases with no gene match: 13. There are 18 residues in the CDR3. In germline, CDR1 is MNHNS, CDR2 SASEGT. The DNA for the CDR3 is TGTGCCAGCAGTGAAGCGCTGAGGGGACTATTAGCGGCAGATACGCAGTATTTT. This gives the protein CASSEALRGLLAADTQYF.

This clonotype has more than one count but fewer than ten. The chain is built from TRBV10-3 and TRBJ1-4, with 7 bases that match TRBD1. This CDR3 is built from 15 residues. The V segment lost 6 bases and the J segment 7 bases; nucleotides outside the gene matches: 11. Looked up from germline, CDR1 is ENHRY and CDR2 is SYGVKD. The CDR3 sequence: CAISYTRDRTEKLFF. Written as DNA, the CDR3 is TGTGCCATCAGCTACACCCGGGACAGAACTGAAAAACTGTTTTTT.

This clonotype was seen many times. The V gene is TRBV12-3 or TRBV12-4, the J gene TRBJ1-6; D is unclear. This CDR3 comprises 15 residues. Trimming stripped 6 bases from V and 7 bases from J, with 16 bases between. As DNA, the CDR3 is TGTGCCAGCAGAACCAGGACGGAAGGAAATTCACCCCTCCACTTT. Translated: CASRTRTEGNSPLHF.

This clonotype was observed once. This chain connects TRBV29-1 to TRBJ1-2; D gene unclear. The CDR3 extends over 13 amino acids. CDR1 SQVTM and CDR2 ANQGSEA come from the germline V gene. Trimming left V 5 bases short and J 5 bases short, with 15 bases between. The CDR3 loop is CSVRSAPGYGYTF. CDR3 bases: TGCAGCGTTCGATCTGCTCCAGGATATGGCTACACCTTC. The variable domain in full, completed from reference TRBV29-1 and TRBJ1-2, reads SAVISQKPSRDICQRGTSLTIQCQVDSQVTMMFWYRQQPGQSLTLIATANQGSEATYESGFVIDKFPISRPNLTFSTLTVSNMSPEDSSIYLCSVRSAPGYGYTFGSGTRLTVV.

The gene calls are TRBV6-2 or TRBV6-3 and TRBJ2-7, with D unclear. The ends were cut back, 6 bases at V and 1 base at J, with 10 bases in the middle. Germline lookup yields CDR1 MNHEY and CDR2 SVGEGT. The CDR3 is 13 residues long. The CDR3 sequence: CASSSVGSYEQYF. The CDR3, as DNA: TGTGCCAGCAGCTCCGTGGGGTCCTACGAGCAGTACTTC.

The sample holds many counts of this clonotype. J is TRBJ2-5 and V is TRBV11-2; no reliable D call. V was trimmed by 5 bases and J by 5 bases, leaving 12 bases between them. CDR3 length equals 13 residues. The germline CDR1 and CDR2 sequences are SGHAT and FQNNGV. CDR3 protein: CASSRDRVETQYF. The CDR3 bases are TGTGCCAGCAGCCGCGACCGCGTGGAGACCCAGTACTTC.

The genes are TRBV9 and TRBJ2-1; 7 nucleotides align to TRBD2. Germline loops: CDR1 SGDLS, CDR2 YYNGEE. V shed 0 bases, J shed 7 bases, and the junction held 10 bases outside the gene matches. This CDR3 is 16 amino acids long. The CDR3 DNA is TGTGCCAGCAGCGTAGCGGGCGGGAGTCCTGCAAATGAGCAGTTCTTC. Translating gives CASSVAGGSPANEQFF.

The chain uses TRBV25-1 and TRBJ2-2, with D possibly being TRBD2 (5 bases). Germline values: CDR1 MGHDK, CDR2 SYGVNS. This CDR3 contains 16 residues. V was shortened by 2 bases and J by 3 bases, with 13 bases between the two germline ends. The CDR3 region is CASSEASGGYTGELFF. DNA of the CDR3: TGTGCCAGCAGTGAAGCGAGCGGCGGGTACACCGGGGAGCTGTTTTTT.

The sample holds many counts of this clonotype. The chain recombines TRBV6-1 with TRBJ1-5; TRBD1 matches 7 bases. This CDR3 region has 15 residues. Germline CDR1 is MNHNS and CDR2 is SASEGT. Trimming removed 6 bases from V and 2 bases from J; junction bases left unmatched: 7. CDR3 coding DNA: TGTGCCAGCAGCCTGACAGGGTTCGGCAATCAGCCCCAGCATTTT. The encoded protein is CASSLTGFGNQPQHF.

This clonotype was seen only a few times. At one end the junction does not follow the germline gene, possibly because of a read error. V and J are TRBV20-1 and TRBJ2-5; D is uncertain. CDR3 length equals 13 residues. Germline CDR1 and CDR2: DFQATT and SNEGSKA (reference sequence). The CDR3 protein is CSASRQIREAQYF. The CDR3 nucleotides read TGCAGTGCTAGTCGTCAGATAAGAGAGGCCCAGTACTTC.

The chain couples TRBV6-2 or TRBV6-3 to TRBJ1-3; D possibly corresponds to TRBD1 (5 bases). Germline CDR1 is MNHEY and CDR2 is SVGEGT. CDR3 length equals 15 residues. V dropped 6 bases and J dropped 7 bases, with 19 bases sitting between them. CDR3 loop: CASRYEGLRRNTIYF. The CDR3 nucleotides are TGTGCCAGCAGATACGAGGGGCTTCGGCGGAACACCATATATTTT.